This T cell receptor (beta chain) appears in the sequencing data of a study of regulatory T cells in long-lasting Graves disease. General study points: Sharing of public clonotypes was greater in persistent patients (2,741) than in new patients (roughly 880). TRBV28, TRBJ1-2 and TRBJ2-5 were favored in persistent disease.

Time point noted: newly diagnosed GD, antithyroid drugs for less than 3 months. RNA isolated from PBMCs was used to make the TCR library. American Thyroid Association guidelines defined how Graves' disease was diagnosed. Germline assignment: CDR1 SGDLS and CDR2 YYNGEE. The CDR3 covers 14 residues. V lost 0 bases, J lost 2 bases, and 9 bases lay in between. Construction of TCR beta libraries relied on iRepertoire HTBI primers and on Arm-PCR targeting CDR3 regions. TCRdb reprocessed the multiplex PCR reads via MiXCR and lists one record per CDR3 protein. Of about 450,000 distinct CDR3 sequences listed, roughly 17% were seen once; the top ten hold approximately 12%. In its sample, this clonotype was seen a few times. The antigen is undetermined. These data were likewise used in another study, on T cells in Graves' hyperthyroidism and ophthalmopathy.

The chain carries TRBV9 and TRBJ2-7; D is possibly TRBD2 (5 bases). Sequencing was performed on peripheral blood mononuclear cells (PBMCs), taken at new diagnosis, from a patient treated with antithyroid drugs. The sequence derives from a young woman with Graves disease. CDR3 region: CASSVGGSAYEQYF. The DNA for the CDR3 is TGTGCCAGCAGCGTAGGAGGGTCCGCCTACGAGCAGTACTTC.